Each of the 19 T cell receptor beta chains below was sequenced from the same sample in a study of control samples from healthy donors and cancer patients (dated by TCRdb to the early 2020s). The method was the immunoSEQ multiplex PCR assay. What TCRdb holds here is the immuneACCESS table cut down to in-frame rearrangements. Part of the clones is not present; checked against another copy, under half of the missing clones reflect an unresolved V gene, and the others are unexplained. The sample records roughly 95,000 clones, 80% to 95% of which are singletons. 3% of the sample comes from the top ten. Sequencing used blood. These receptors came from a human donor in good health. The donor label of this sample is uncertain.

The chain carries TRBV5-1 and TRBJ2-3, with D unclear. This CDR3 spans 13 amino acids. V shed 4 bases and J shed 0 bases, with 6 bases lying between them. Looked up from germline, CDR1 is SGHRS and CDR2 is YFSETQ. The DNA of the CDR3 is TGCGCCAGCAGCGTTCTGAGCACAGATACGCAGTATTTT. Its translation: CASSVLSTDTQYF. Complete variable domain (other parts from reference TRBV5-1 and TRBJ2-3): KAGVTQTPRYLIKTRGQQVTLSCSPISGHRSVSWYQQTPGQGLQFLFEYFSETQRNKGNFPGRFSGRQFSNSRSEMNVSTLELGDSALYLCASSVLSTDTQYFGPGTRLTVL.

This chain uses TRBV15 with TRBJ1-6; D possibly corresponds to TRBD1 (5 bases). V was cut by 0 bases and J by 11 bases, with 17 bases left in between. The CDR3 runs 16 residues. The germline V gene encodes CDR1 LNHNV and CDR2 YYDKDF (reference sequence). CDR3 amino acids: CATSRDRVVGKAPLHF. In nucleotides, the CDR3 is TGTGCCACCAGCAGAGACAGGGTAGTCGGGAAGGCACCCCTCCACTTT.

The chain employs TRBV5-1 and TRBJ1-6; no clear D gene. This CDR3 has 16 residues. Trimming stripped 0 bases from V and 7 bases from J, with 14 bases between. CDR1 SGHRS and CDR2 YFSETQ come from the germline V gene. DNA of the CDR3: TGCGCCAGCAGCTTGGTTGTGGGATCGCAGAATTCACCCCTCCACTTT. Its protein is CASSLVVGSQNSPLHF.

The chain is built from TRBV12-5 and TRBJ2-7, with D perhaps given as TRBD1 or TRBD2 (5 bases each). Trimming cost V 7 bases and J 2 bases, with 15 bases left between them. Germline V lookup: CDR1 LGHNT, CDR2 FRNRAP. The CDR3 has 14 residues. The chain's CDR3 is CASALQEGPYEQYV. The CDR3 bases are TGTGCTAGTGCCCTTCAAGAGGGACCCTACGAGCAGTACGTC.

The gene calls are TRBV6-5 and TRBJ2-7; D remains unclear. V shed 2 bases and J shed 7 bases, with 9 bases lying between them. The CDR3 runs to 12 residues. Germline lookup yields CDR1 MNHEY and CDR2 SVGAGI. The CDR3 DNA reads TGTGCCAGCAGTTACGCAGCACCAGAGCAGTACGTC. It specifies CASSYAAPEQYV.

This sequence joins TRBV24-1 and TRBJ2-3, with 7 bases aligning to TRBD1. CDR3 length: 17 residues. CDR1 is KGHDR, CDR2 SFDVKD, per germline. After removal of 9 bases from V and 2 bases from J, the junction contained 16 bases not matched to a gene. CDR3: CATASRHYGQATDTQYF. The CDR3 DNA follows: TGTGCCACCGCATCACGCCATTACGGACAGGCCACAGATACGCAGTATTTT.

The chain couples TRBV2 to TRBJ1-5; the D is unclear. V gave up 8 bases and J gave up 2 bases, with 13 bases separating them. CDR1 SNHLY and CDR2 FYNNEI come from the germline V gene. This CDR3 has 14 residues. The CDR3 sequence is CASESLRGNQPQHF. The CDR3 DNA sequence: TGTGCCAGCGAGTCCCTAAGGGGCAATCAGCCCCAGCATTTT.

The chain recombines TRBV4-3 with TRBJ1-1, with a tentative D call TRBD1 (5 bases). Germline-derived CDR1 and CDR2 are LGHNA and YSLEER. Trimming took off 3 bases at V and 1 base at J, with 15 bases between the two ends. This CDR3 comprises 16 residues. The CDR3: CASSQETGGKNTEAFF. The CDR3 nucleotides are TGCGCCAGCAGCCAGGAAACAGGCGGGAAGAACACTGAAGCTTTCTTT.

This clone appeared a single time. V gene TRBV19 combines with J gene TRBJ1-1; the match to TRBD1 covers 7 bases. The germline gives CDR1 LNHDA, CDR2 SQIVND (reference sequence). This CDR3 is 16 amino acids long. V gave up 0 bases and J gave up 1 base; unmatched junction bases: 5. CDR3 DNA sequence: TGTGCCAGTAGTATAGATTCCCAGGGGGGGAACACTGAAGCTTTCTTT. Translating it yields CASSIDSQGGNTEAFF.

This chain's CDR3 is CASSTLAGDASTDTQYF. The CDR3 DNA follows: TGTGCCAGCAGCACACTAGCGGGGGATGCTAGCACAGATACGCAGTATTTT. This chain connects TRBV7-8 to TRBJ2-3; 11 nucleotides align to TRBD2. The length of the CDR3 is 17 residues. Losses at the gene ends were 5 bases for V and 0 bases for J; bases not matched to a gene: 7. Germline CDR1 reads SGHVS; CDR2 reads FQNEAQ.

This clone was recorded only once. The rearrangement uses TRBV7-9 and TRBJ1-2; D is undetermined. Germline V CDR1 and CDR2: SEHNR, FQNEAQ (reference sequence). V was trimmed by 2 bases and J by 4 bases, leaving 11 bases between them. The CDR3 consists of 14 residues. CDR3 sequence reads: CASSLIKEIYGYTF. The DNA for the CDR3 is TGTGCCAGCAGCTTAATCAAGGAGATCTATGGCTACACCTTC.

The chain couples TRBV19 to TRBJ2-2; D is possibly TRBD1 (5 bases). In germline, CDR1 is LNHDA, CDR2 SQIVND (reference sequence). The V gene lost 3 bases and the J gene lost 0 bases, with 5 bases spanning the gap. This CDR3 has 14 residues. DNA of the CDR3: TGTGCCAGTAGTATGGACACGAACACCGGGGAGCTGTTTTTT. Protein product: CASSMDTNTGELFF.

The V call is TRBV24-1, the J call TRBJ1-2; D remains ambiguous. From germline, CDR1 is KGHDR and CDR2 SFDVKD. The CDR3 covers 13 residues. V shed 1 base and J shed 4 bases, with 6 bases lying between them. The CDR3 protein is CATSDLKGYGYTF. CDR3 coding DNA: TGTGCCACCAGTGATTTAAAGGGCTATGGCTACACCTTC.

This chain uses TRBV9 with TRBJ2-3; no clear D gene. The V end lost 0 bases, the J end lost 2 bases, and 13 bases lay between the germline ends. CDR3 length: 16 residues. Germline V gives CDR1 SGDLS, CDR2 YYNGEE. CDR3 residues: CASSVEELVHTDTQYF. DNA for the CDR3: TGTGCCAGCAGCGTAGAGGAGTTAGTACACACAGATACGCAGTATTTT. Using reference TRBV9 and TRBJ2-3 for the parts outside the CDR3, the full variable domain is DSGVTQTPKHLITATGQRVTLRCSPRSGDLSVYWYQQSLDQGLQFLIQYYNGEERAKGNILERFSAQQFPDLHSELNLSSLELGDSALYFCASSVEELVHTDTQYFGPGTRLTVL.

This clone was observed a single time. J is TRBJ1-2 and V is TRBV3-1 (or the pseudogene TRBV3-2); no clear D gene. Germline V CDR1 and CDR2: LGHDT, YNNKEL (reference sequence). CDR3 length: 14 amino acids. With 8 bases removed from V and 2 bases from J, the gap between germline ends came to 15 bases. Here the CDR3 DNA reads TGTGCCAGCTGGCCTATAACCCTAAACTATGGCTACACCTTC. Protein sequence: CASWPITLNYGYTF.

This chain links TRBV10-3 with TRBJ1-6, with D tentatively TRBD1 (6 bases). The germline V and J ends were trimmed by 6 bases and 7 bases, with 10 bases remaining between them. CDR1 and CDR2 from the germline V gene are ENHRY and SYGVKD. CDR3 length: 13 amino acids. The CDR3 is CAIRGQQNSPLHF. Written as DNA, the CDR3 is TGTGCCATCAGGGGACAACAAAATTCACCCCTCCACTTT.

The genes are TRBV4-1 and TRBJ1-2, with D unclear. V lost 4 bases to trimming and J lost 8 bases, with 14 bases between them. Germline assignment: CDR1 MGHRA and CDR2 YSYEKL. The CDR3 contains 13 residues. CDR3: CASSPYYLAGYTF. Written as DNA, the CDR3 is TGCGCCAGCAGCCCTTATTACCTCGCGGGCTACACCTTC.

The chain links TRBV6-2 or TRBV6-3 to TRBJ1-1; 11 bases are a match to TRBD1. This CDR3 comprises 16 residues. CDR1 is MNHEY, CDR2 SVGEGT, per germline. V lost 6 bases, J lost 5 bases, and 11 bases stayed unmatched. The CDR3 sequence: CASSPRTGGSWTEAFF. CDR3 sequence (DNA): TGTGCCAGCAGCCCTAGGACAGGGGGCTCGTGGACTGAAGCTTTCTTT.

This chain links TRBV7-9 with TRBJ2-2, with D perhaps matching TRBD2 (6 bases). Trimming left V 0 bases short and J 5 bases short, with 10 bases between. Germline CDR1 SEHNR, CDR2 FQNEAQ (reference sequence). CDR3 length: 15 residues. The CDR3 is CASSLAAGRTGELFF. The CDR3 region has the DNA TGTGCCAGCAGCTTAGCGGCGGGGCGGACCGGGGAGCTGTTTTTT.